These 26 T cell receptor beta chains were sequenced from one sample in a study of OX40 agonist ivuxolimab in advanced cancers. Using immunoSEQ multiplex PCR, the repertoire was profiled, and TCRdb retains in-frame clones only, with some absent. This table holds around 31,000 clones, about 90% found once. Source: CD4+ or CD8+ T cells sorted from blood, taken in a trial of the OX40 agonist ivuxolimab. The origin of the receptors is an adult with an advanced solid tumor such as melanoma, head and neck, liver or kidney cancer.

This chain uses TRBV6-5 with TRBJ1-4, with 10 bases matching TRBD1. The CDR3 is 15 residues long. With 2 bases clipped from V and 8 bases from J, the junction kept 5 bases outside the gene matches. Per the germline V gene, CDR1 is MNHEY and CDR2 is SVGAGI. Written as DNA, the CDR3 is TGTGCCAGCAGTTACGCCGGGACAGGGGACGAAAAACTGTTTTTT. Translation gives CASSYAGTGDEKLFF.

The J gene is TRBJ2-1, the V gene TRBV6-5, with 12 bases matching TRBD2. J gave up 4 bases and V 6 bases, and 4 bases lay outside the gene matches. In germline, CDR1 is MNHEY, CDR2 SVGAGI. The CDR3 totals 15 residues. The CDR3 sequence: CASSYTSGGYNEQFF. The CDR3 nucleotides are TGTGCCAGCAGCTACACTAGCGGGGGGTACAATGAGCAGTTCTTC.

The CDR3 here is CASSELATEGLKTQYF. The CDR3 DNA follows: TGTGCCAGCAGTGAGTTAGCGACCGAGGGCTTAAAGACCCAGTACTTC. The chain links TRBV25-1 to TRBJ2-5, with D possibly being TRBD2 (5 bases). The germline V and J ends were trimmed by 3 bases and 6 bases, with 20 bases remaining between them. The CDR3 is made up of 16 amino acids. The V gene's germline CDR1 is MGHDK and CDR2 SYGVNS.

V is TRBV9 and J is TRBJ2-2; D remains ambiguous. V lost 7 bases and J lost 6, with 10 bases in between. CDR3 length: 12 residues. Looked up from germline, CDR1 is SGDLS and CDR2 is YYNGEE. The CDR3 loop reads CASATESGELFF. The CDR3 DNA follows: TGTGCCAGCGCAACGGAATCCGGGGAGCTGTTTTTT.

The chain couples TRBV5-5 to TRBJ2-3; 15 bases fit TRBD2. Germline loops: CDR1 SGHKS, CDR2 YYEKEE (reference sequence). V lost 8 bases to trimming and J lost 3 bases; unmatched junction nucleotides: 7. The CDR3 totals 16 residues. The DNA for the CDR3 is TGTGCCAGTGGGGTCGGACTAGCGGGAGGGACAGATACGCAGTATTTT. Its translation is CASGVGLAGGTDTQYF. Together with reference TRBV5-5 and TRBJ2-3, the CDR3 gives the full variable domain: DAGVTQSPTHLIKTRGQQVTLRCSPISGHKSVSWYQQVLGQGPQFIFQYYEKEERGRGNFPDRFSARQFPNYSSELNVNALLLGDSALYLCASGVGLAGGTDTQYFGPGTRLTVL.

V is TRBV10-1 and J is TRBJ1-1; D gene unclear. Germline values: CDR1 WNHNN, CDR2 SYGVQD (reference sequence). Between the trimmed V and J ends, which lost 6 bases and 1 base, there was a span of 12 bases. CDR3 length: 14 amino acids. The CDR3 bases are TGCGCCAGCAGGGCCAGTGGCCAGAACACTGAAGCTTTCTTT. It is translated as CASRASGQNTEAFF.

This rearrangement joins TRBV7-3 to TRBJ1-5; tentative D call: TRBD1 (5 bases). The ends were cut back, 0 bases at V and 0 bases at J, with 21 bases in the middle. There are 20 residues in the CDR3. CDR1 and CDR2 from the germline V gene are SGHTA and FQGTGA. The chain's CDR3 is CASSLTRQGDMEYSNQPQHF. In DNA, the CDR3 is TGTGCCAGCAGCTTAACCCGACAAGGGGATATGGAGTATAGCAATCAGCCCCAGCATTTT.

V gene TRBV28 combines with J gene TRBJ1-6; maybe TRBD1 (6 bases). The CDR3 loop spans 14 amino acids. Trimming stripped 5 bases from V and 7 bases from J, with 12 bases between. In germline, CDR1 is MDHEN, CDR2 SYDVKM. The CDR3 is CASSHRVRNSPLHF. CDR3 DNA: TGTGCCAGCAGTCACAGGGTACGCAATTCACCCCTCCACTTT.

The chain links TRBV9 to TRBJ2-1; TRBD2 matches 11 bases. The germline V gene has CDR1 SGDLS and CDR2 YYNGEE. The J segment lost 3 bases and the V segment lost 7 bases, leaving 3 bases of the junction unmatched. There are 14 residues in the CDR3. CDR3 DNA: TGTGCCAGCCCTAGCGGGGGGTTCTACAATGAGCAGTTCTTC. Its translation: CASPSGGFYNEQFF.

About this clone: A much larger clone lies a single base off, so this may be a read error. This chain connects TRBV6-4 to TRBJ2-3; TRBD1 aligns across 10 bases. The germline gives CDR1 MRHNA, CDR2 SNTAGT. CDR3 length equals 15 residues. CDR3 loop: CANSRGTGDTDTQYF. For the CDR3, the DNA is TGTGCCAACAGTAGGGGGACAGGGGACACAGATACGCAGTATTTT.

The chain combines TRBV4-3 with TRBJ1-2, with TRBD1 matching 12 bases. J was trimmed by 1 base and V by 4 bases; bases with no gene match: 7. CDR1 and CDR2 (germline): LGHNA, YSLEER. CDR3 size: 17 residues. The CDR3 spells CASSPGTGGGINYGYTF. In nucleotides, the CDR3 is TGCGCCAGCAGCCCTGGGACAGGGGGCGGCATTAACTATGGCTACACCTTC.

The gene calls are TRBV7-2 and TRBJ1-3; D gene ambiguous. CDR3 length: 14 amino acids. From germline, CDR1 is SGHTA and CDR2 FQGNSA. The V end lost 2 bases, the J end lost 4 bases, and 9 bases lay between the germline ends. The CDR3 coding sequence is TGTGCCAGCAGCTTAATGCCCGGCGGAAACACCATATATTTT. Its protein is CASSLMPGGNTIYF.

The CDR3 sequence is CASSVGGGARDEQYF. In DNA form, the CDR3 reads TGTGCCAGCAGCGTAGGAGGAGGGGCTCGGGACGAGCAGTACTTC. This chain uses TRBV9 with TRBJ2-7, with D possibly TRBD2 on 6 matching bases. The CDR3 length is 15 residues. CDR1 SGDLS and CDR2 YYNGEE come from the germline V gene. V gave up 0 bases and J gave up 5 bases, with 15 bases separating them.

CDR3 coding DNA: TGTGCCAGCACCCGGGACAGGGGGGTAAATGAGCAGTTCTTC. Protein product: CASTRDRGVNEQFF. The rearrangement uses TRBV27 and TRBJ2-1; TRBD1 matches 11 bases. This CDR3 has 14 residues. The J segment lost 7 bases and the V segment lost 7 bases, leaving 6 bases of the junction unmatched. Germline V gene data show CDR1 as MNHEY and CDR2 as SMNVEV (reference sequence).

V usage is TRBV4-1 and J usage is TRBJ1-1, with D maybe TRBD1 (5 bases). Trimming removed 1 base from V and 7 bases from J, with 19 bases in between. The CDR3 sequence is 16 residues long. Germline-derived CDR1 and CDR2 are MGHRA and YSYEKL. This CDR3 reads CASSQGTGGTVLEAFF. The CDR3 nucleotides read TGCGCCAGCAGCCAAGGAACCGGTGGGACGGTCCTTGAAGCTTTCTTT.

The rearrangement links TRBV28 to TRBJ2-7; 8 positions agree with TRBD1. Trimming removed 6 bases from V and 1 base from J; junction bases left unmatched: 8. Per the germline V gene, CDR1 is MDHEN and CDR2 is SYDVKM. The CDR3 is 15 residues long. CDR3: CASSPLGQESYEQYF. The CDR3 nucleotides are TGTGCCAGCAGCCCCCTGGGACAGGAGTCCTACGAGCAGTACTTC.

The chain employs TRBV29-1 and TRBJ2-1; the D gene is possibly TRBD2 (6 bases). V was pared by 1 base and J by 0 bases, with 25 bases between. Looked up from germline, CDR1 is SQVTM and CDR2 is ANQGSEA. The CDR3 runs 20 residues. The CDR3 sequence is CSVEGGAQFAGPYSYNEQFF. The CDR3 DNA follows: TGCAGCGTTGAAGGAGGGGCGCAGTTTGCGGGACCTTACTCCTACAATGAGCAGTTCTTC.

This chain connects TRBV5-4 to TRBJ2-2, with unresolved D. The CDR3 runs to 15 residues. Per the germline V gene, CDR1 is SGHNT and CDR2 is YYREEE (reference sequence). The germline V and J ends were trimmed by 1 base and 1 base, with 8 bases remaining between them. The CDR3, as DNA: TGTGCCAGCAGCTTGTATACCCTGAACACCGGGGAGCTGTTTTTT. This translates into CASSLYTLNTGELFF. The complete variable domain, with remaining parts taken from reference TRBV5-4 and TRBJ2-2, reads ETGVTQSPTHLIKTRGQQVTLRCSSQSGHNTVSWYQQALGQGPQFIFQYYREEENGRGNFPPRFSGLQFPNYSSELNVNALELDDSALYLCASSLYTLNTGELFFGEGSRLTVL.

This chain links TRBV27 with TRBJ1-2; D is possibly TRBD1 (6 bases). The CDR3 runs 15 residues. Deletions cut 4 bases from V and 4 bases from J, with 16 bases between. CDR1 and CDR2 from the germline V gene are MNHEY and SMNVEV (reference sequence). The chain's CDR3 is CASSSLQGPIYGYTF. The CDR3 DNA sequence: TGTGCCAGCAGTTCCCTTCAGGGGCCCATCTATGGCTACACCTTC.

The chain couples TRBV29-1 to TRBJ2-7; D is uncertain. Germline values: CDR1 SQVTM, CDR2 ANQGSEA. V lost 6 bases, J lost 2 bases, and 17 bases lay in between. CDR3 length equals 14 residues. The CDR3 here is CSVDTSDGTYEQYF. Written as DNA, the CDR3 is TGCAGCGTCGATACCTCGGACGGAACCTACGAGCAGTACTTC.

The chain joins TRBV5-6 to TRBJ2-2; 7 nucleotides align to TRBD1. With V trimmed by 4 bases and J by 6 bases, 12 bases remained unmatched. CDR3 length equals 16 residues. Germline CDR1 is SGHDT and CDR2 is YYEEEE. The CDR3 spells CASSTPRDSLAGELFF. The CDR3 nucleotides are TGTGCCAGCAGCACCCCCCGGGACAGCTTGGCCGGGGAGCTGTTTTTT.

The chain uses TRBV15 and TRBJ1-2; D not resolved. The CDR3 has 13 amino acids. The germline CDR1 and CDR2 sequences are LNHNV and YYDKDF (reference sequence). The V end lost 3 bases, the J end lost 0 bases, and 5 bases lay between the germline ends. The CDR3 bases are TGTGCCACCAGCAGCTCCTCTAACTATGGCTACACCTTC. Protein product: CATSSSSNYGYTF.

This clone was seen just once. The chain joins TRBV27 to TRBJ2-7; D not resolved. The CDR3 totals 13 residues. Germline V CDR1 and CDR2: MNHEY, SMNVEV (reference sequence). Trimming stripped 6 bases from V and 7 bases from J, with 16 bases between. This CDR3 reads CASSQSPLLEQYV. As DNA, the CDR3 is TGTGCCAGCAGCCAATCCCCACTACTGGAGCAGTACGTC.

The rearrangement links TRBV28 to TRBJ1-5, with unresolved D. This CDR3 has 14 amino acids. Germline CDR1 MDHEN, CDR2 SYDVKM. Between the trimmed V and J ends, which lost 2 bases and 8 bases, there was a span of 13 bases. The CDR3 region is CASSLEGNKEPQHF. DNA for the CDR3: TGTGCCAGCAGTTTAGAAGGGAATAAGGAGCCCCAGCATTTT.

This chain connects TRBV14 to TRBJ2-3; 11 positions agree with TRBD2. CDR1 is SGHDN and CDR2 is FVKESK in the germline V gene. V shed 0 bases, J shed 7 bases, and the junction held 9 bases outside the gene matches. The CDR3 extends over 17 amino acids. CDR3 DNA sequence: TGTGCCAGCAGCCAAGATACGATAGCGGGAGGGCTTCATACGCAGTATTTT. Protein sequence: CASSQDTIAGGLHTQYF.

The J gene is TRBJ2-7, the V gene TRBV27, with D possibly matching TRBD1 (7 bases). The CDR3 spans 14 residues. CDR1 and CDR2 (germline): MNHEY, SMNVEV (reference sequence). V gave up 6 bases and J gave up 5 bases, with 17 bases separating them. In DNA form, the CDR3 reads TGTGCCAGCAGGCTGATACTCAGGGGGGACGAGCAGTACTTC. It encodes CASRLILRGDEQYF.